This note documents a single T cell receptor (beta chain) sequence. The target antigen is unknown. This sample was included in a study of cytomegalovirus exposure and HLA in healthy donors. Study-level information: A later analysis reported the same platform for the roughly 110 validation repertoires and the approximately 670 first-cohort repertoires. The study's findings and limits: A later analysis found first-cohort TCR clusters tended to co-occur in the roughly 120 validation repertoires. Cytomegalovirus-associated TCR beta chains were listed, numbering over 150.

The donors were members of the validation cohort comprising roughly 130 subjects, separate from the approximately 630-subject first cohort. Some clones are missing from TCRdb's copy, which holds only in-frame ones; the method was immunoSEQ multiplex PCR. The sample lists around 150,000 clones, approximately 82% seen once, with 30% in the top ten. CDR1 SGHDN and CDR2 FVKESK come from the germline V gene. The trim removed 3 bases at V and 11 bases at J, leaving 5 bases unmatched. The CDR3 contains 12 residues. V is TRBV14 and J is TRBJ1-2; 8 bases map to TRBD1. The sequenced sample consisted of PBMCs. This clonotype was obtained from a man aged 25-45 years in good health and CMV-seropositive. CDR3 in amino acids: CASSHGTGLYTF. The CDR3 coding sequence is TGTGCCAGCAGCCATGGGACAGGCCTTTACACCTTC. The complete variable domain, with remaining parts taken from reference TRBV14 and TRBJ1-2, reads EAGVTQFPSHSVIEKGQTVTLRCDPISGHDNLYWYRRVMGKEIKFLLHFVKESKQDESGMPNNRFLAERTGGTYSTLKVQPAELEDSGVYFCASSHGTGLYTFGSGTRLTVV.